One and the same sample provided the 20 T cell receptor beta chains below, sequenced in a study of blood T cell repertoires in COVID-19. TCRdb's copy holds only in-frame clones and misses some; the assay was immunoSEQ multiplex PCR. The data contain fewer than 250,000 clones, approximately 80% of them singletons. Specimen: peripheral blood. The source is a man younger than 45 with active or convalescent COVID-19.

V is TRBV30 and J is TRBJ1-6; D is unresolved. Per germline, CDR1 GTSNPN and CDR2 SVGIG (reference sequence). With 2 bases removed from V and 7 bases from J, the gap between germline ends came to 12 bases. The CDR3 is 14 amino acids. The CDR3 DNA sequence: TGTGCCTGGAGTTCGGGAGAAGTCAATTCACCCCTCCACTTT. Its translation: CAWSSGEVNSPLHF.

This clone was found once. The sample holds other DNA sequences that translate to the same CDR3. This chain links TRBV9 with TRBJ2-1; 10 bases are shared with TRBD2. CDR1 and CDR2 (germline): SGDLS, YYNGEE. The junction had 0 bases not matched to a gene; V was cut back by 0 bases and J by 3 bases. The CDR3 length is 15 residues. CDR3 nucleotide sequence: TGTGCCAGCAGCGTAGGGACTAGCGGCTACAATGAGCAGTTCTTC. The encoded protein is CASSVGTSGYNEQFF.

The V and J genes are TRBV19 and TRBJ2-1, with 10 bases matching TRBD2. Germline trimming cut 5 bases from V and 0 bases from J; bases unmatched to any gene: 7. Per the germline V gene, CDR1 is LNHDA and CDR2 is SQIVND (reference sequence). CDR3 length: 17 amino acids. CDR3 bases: TGTGCCAGTAGTCGGACTAGCGGATCCCTCTCCTACAATGAGCAGTTCTTC. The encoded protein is CASSRTSGSLSYNEQFF.

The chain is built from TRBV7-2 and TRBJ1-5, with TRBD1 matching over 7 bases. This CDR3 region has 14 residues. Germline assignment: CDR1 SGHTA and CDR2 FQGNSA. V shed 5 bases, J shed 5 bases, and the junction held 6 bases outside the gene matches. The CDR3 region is CASSPEQGYQPQHF. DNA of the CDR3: TGTGCCAGCAGCCCAGAACAGGGGTATCAGCCCCAGCATTTT.

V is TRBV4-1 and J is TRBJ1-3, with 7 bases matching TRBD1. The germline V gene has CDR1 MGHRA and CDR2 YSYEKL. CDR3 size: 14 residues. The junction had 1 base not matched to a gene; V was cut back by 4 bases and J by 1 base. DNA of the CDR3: TGCGCCAGCAGCCCCAGGGGGTCTGGAAACACCATATATTTT. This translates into CASSPRGSGNTIYF.

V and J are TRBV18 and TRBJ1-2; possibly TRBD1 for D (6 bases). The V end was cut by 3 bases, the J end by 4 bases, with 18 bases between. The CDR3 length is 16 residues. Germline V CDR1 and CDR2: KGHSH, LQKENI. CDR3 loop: CASSPRDTTGPYGYTF. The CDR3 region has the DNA TGTGCCAGCTCACCCAGGGACACAACCGGACCCTATGGCTACACCTTC.

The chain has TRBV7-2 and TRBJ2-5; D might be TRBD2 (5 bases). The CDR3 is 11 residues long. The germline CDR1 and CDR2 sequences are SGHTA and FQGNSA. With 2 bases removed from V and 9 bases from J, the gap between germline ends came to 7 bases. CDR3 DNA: TGTGCCAGCAGCTTAACCGGGGCCCAGTACTTC. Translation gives CASSLTGAQYF. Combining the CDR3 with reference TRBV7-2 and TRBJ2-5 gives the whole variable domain GAGVSQSPSNKVTEKGKDVELRCDPISGHTALYWYRQSLGQGLEFLIYFQGNSAPDKSGLPSDRFSAERTGGSVSTLTIQRTQQEDSAVYLCASSLTGAQYFGPGTRLLVL.

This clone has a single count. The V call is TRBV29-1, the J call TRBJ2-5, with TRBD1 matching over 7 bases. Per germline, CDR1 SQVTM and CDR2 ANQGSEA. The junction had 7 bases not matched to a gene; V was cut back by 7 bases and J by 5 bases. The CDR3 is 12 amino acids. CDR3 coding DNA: TGCAGCGCCAGACAGGGTAGGGAGACCCAGTACTTC. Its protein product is CSARQGRETQYF.

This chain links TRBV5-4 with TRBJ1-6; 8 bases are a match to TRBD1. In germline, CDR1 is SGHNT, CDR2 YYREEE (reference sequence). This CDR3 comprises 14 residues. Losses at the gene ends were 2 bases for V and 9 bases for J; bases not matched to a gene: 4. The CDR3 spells CASSLGTGVSPLHF. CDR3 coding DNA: TGTGCCAGCAGCTTAGGGACAGGTGTTTCACCCCTCCACTTT. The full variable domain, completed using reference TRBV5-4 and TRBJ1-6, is ETGVTQSPTHLIKTRGQQVTLRCSSQSGHNTVSWYQQALGQGPQFIFQYYREEENGRGNFPPRFSGLQFPNYSSELNVNALELDDSALYLCASSLGTGVSPLHFGNGTRLTVT.

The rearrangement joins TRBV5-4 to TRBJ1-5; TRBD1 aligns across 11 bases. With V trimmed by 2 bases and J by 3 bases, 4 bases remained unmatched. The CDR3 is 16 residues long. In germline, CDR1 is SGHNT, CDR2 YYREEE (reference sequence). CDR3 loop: CASSLGTGGFNQPQHF. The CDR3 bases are TGTGCCAGCAGCTTAGGGACAGGGGGGTTCAATCAGCCCCAGCATTTT.

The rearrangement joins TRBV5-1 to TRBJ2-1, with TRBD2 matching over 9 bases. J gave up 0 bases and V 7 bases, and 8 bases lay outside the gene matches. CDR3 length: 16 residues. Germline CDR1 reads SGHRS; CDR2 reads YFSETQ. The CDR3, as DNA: TGCGCCAGCGGTTCTAGCGGGGCTAGCTCCTACAATGAGCAGTTCTTC. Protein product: CASGSSGASSYNEQFF.

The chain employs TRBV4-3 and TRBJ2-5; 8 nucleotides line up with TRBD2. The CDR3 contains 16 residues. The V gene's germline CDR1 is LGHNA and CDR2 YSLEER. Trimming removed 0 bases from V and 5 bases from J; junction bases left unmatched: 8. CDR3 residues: CASSQDTGGPGETQYF. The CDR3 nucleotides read TGCGCCAGCAGCCAAGATACGGGGGGGCCAGGGGAGACCCAGTACTTC.

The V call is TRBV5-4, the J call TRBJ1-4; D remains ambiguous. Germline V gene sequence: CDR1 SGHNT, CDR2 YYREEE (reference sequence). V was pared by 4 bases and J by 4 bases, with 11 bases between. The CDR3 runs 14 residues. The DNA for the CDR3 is TGTGCCAGCAGCCTCGAGCCGCATAATGAAAAACTGTTTTTT. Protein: CASSLEPHNEKLFF.

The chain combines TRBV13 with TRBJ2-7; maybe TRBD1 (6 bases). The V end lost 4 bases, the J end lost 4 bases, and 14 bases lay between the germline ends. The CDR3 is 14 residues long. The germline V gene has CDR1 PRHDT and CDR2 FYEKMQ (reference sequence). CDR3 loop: CASSSTQGLYEQYF. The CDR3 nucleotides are TGTGCCAGCAGCTCCACTCAGGGGCTATACGAGCAGTACTTC.

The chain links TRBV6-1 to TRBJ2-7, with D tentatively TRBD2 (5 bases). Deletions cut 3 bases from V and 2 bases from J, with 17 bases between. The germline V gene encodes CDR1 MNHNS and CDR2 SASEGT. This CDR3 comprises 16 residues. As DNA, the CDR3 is TGTGCCAGCAGTGATAGACGGAGGCTATTGACCTACGAGCAGTACTTC. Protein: CASSDRRRLLTYEQYF.

The DNA of the CDR3 is TGTGCCAGCAGCCCCCTGAGGTACTCATCGGCGGCAGATACGCAGTATTTT. Its protein is CASSPLRYSSAADTQYF. The chain uses TRBV9 and TRBJ2-3, with D unclear. The V and J ends lost 4 bases and 4 bases respectively, with 22 bases between them. The CDR3 consists of 17 residues. CDR1 SGDLS and CDR2 YYNGEE come from the germline V gene.

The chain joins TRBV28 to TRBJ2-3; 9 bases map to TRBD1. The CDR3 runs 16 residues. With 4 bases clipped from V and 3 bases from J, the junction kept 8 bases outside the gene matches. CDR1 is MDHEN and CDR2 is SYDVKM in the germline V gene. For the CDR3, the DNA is TGTGCCAGCAGTTCTGGGGACAGGGTGGGGACAGATACGCAGTATTTT. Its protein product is CASSSGDRVGTDTQYF. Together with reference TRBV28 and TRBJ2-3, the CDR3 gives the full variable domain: DVKVTQSSRYLVKRTGEKVFLECVQDMDHENMFWYRQDPGLGLRLIYFSYDVKMKEKGDIPEGYSVSREKKERFSLILESASTNQTSMYLCASSSGDRVGTDTQYFGPGTRLTVL.

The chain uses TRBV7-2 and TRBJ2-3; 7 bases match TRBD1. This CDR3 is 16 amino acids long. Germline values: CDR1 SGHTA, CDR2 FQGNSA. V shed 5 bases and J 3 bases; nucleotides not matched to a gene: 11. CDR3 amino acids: CASSLLGRGKTDTQYF. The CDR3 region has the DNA TGTGCCAGCAGCCTACTCGGCAGGGGGAAAACAGATACGCAGTATTTT.

CDR3 in DNA: TGTGCCAGCAGCCCAGGAAGAATAACAGGGAGCTACACCTTC. Residues: CASSPGRITGSYTF. V and J are TRBV7-9 and TRBJ1-2, with D tentatively TRBD1 (6 bases). V shed 5 bases and J shed 9 bases, with 19 bases lying between them. CDR1 and CDR2 (germline): SEHNR, FQNEAQ (reference sequence). The CDR3 has 14 residues.

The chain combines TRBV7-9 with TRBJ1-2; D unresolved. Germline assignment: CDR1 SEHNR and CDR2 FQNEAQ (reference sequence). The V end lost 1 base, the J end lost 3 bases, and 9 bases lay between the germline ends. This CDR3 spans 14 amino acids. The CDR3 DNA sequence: TGTGCCAGCAGCTTAGACAAGGGAGACTATGGCTACACCTTC. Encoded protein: CASSLDKGDYGYTF.